The 4 T cell receptor beta chains reported below all come from one sample, sequenced in a study of blood T cell repertoires in COVID-19. Profiling relied on immunoSEQ multiplex PCR, and the TCRdb table lists in-frame clones only, not all of them. Of approximately 140,000 clones listed, about 83% are singletons. Input material: peripheral blood. These receptor sequences come from a woman aged 40 to 50 with acute or convalescent COVID-19.

This clone came up once. This rearrangement joins TRBV9 to TRBJ2-5, with a weak D call TRBD2 (6 bases). V lost 0 bases, J lost 3 bases, and 9 bases lay in between. Germline CDR1 is SGDLS and CDR2 is YYNGEE. CDR3 length: 14 amino acids. CDR3 coding DNA: TGTGCCAGCAGCGTAGGGGACTTTGAAGAGACCCAGTACTTC. This encodes CASSVGDFEETQYF.

The rearrangement links TRBV19 to TRBJ1-2, with 7 positions matching TRBD1. Germline loops: CDR1 LNHDA, CDR2 SQIVND (reference sequence). V was pared by 10 bases and J by 11 bases, with 7 bases of the junction left unmatched. This CDR3 has 10 amino acids. CDR3 nucleotides: TGTGCCAACCGACAGGGTTGTTACACCTTC. Translating gives CANRQGCYTF.

The chain couples TRBV3-1 (or the pseudogene TRBV3-2) to TRBJ2-7, with TRBD2 matching over 13 bases. V dropped 5 bases and J dropped 2; count of bases not matched to a gene: 12. Germline values: CDR1 LGHDT, CDR2 YNNKEL (reference sequence). CDR3 length equals 18 residues. In DNA form, the CDR3 reads TGTGCCAGCAGCTTCCTGCGGACTAGCGGGAGTCGGGCCTACGAGCAGTACTTC. Encoded protein: CASSFLRTSGSRAYEQYF.

The rearrangement uses TRBV19 and TRBJ1-5; 7 bases line up with TRBD1. CDR1 LNHDA and CDR2 SQIVND come from the germline V gene (reference sequence). V shed 2 bases, J shed 7 bases, and the junction held 5 bases outside the gene matches. The CDR3 covers 14 residues. The CDR3: CASSIRQGGQPQHF. CDR3 bases: TGTGCCAGTAGTATACGACAGGGAGGACAGCCCCAGCATTTT.